Following are 24 T cell receptor beta chains from one sample sequenced in a study of cytomegalovirus exposure and HLA in healthy donors. Amplification used 60 Vbeta primers and 13 Jbeta primers. Repertoires were generated with immunoSEQ multiplex PCR, while TCRdb's copy carries only in-frame clones and drops some. The top ten hold less than 2.5% of the sample, which has 150,000 to 180,000 clones, about 88% seen once. Sequenced: PBMCs. The source is a woman aged 18-29 years in good health and CMV-seronegative.

The chain has TRBV7-2 and TRBJ1-3; perhaps TRBD1 as D (6 bases). The V end lost 5 bases, the J end lost 3 bases, and 8 bases lay between the germline ends. Germline values: CDR1 SGHTA, CDR2 FQGNSA. The CDR3 totals 13 residues. CDR3 sequence: CASSPQGGNTIYF. DNA of the CDR3: TGTGCCAGCAGCCCACAGGGTGGAAACACCATATATTTT.

V gene TRBV11-2 combines with J gene TRBJ2-1; D remains ambiguous. Germline V gives CDR1 SGHAT, CDR2 FQNNGV. This CDR3 comprises 13 residues. V was pared by 3 bases and J by 4 bases, with 7 bases between. CDR3: CASSFNGYNEQFF. DNA of the CDR3: TGTGCCAGCAGCTTCAACGGGTACAATGAGCAGTTCTTC.

V gene TRBV6-5 combines with J gene TRBJ1-3, with 9 positions matching TRBD1. CDR1 is MNHEY and CDR2 is SVGAGI in the germline V gene. The CDR3 is 14 residues long. The junction had 7 bases not matched to a gene; V was cut back by 5 bases and J by 8 bases. The CDR3 DNA follows: TGTGCCAGCAGTCCACCGACAGGGGGATACACCATATATTTT. Translated, it gives CASSPPTGGYTIYF.

The chain joins TRBV5-8 to TRBJ2-5; 9 positions match TRBD1. The CDR3 runs 19 residues. Trimming at V came to 2 bases and at J to 6 bases, leaving 20 bases not matched to a gene. From germline, CDR1 is SGHTS and CDR2 YDEGEE. The CDR3 region has the DNA TGTGCCAGCAGCTTTGGGGACAGGGTGAATGGTTGGTCAGTGAAGACCCAGTACTTC. This codes for CASSFGDRVNGWSVKTQYF.

The chain is built from TRBV6-5 and TRBJ2-2; possibly TRBD1 for D (6 bases). The CDR3 covers 15 residues. V was trimmed by 0 bases and J by 9 bases, leaving 14 bases between them. Per germline, CDR1 MNHEY and CDR2 SVGAGI. The CDR3 sequence: CASSYSTGTPRELFF. The CDR3, as DNA: TGTGCCAGCAGTTACTCGACAGGAACCCCTAGGGAGCTGTTTTTT.

A few counts support this clone. This chain connects TRBV13 to TRBJ2-1, with D possibly TRBD2 on 6 matching bases. Trimming shortened V by 6 bases and J by 8 bases, and 23 bases separated the two germline ends. Per the germline V gene, CDR1 is PRHDT and CDR2 is FYEKMQ (reference sequence). The CDR3 consists of 16 residues. DNA of the CDR3: TGTGCCAGCAGGCCAGCATGGGGGGAACTCGGGGATGAGCAGTTCTTC. Amino acid sequence: CASRPAWGELGDEQFF.

The V call is TRBV28, the J call TRBJ2-7; TRBD1 matches 11 bases. Germline V gene lookup returns CDR1 MDHEN and CDR2 SYDVKM. The V and J ends lost 4 bases and 5 bases, in that order; junction bases with no gene match: 7. This CDR3 is built from 15 residues. The CDR3 spells CASSSDRGRFHEQYF. Written as DNA, the CDR3 is TGTGCCAGCAGTTCGGACAGGGGGCGTTTCCACGAGCAGTACTTC.

The CDR3 DNA follows: TGTGCCAGCAGTTGGACAGGGCTCTCCTACGAGCAGTACTTC. Encoded protein: CASSWTGLSYEQYF. This rearrangement joins TRBV28 to TRBJ2-7, with TRBD1 identical over 8 bases. The CDR3 covers 14 residues. The V gene end was trimmed by 4 bases and the J gene end by 0 bases; junction bases not matched to a gene: 2. CDR1 is MDHEN, CDR2 SYDVKM, per germline.

The chain joins TRBV29-1 to TRBJ1-5; a possible D gene is TRBD1 (6 bases). Between the trimmed V and J ends, which lost 5 bases and 6 bases, there was a span of 11 bases. Per germline, CDR1 SQVTM and CDR2 ANQGSEA. This CDR3 contains 12 residues. The CDR3 protein is CSVSTGFQPQHF. CDR3 nucleotides: TGCAGCGTTTCTACAGGGTTTCAGCCCCAGCATTTT.

This clone was counted between two and nine times. The V call is TRBV7-9, the J call TRBJ2-5; 8 nucleotides match TRBD2. Matching the DNA end better, TRBJ2-7 makes the J call doubtful. Germline-derived CDR1 and CDR2 are SEHNR and FQNEAQ (reference sequence). The CDR3 has 14 amino acids. CDR3 protein: CASSETGLVHEQYF. The CDR3, as DNA: TGTGCCAGCAGCGAAACGGGACTAGTACACGAGCAGTACTTC.

This clone has just one count. V gene TRBV27 combines with J gene TRBJ1-2; 7 bases are shared with TRBD1. Losses at the gene ends were 0 bases for V and 6 bases for J; bases not matched to a gene: 10. Looked up from germline, CDR1 is MNHEY and CDR2 is SMNVEV (reference sequence). The CDR3 spans 16 residues. DNA for the CDR3: TGTGCCAGCAGTTTATCCGAGGGGGCGCGTTTCAATGGCTACACCTTC. Translation: CASSLSEGARFNGYTF.

This clone came up once. The chain carries TRBV2 and TRBJ2-2; D is perhaps TRBD1 (6 bases). The CDR3 has 15 amino acids. Germline V gene lookup returns CDR1 SNHLY and CDR2 FYNNEI. V was trimmed by 7 bases and J by 3 bases, leaving 15 bases between them. The CDR3 spells CASTRRTEYTGELFF. The CDR3 DNA follows: TGTGCCAGCACCCGGAGGACAGAATACACCGGGGAGCTGTTTTTT.

V gene TRBV7-6 combines with J gene TRBJ2-2, with D perhaps matching TRBD1 (6 bases). This CDR3 spans 16 amino acids. Trimming stripped 1 base from V and 4 bases from J, with 13 bases between. CDR1 is SGHVS and CDR2 is FNYEAQ in the germline V gene. Here the CDR3 reads CASSLVARGGTGELFF. DNA for the CDR3: TGTGCCAGCAGCTTAGTTGCCAGGGGCGGCACCGGGGAGCTGTTTTTT.

This clone was detected only a few times. V is TRBV28 and J is TRBJ2-7; D perhaps matches TRBD1 (7 bases). This CDR3 spans 16 amino acids. Deletions cut 7 bases from V and 4 bases from J, with 23 bases between. CDR1 is MDHEN, CDR2 SYDVKM, per germline. As DNA, the CDR3 is TGTGCCAGCACCCGGAGGGCAGGGGGACGAAGGTACGAGCAGTACTTC. Translation: CASTRRAGGRRYEQYF.

In DNA form, the CDR3 reads TGTGCCAGCAGTCTCGGGACAGGGGGCGCAGATACGCAGTATTTT. As protein: CASSLGTGGADTQYF. This sequence joins TRBV27 and TRBJ2-3; TRBD1 aligns across 12 bases. Per germline, CDR1 MNHEY and CDR2 SMNVEV (reference sequence). With V trimmed by 5 bases and J by 4 bases, 4 bases remained unmatched. The CDR3 sequence is 15 residues long.

This chain connects TRBV7-8 to TRBJ2-7; possibly TRBD1 for D (5 bases). Per the germline V gene, CDR1 is SGHVS and CDR2 is FQNEAQ. This CDR3 is built from 14 residues. Trimming pared 5 bases from V and 2 bases from J, leaving 13 bases between. The CDR3 spells CASSPSGNPYEQYF. CDR3 sequence (DNA): TGTGCCAGCAGCCCGTCAGGGAACCCCTACGAGCAGTACTTC.

This chain connects TRBV28 to TRBJ1-4; D is possibly TRBD1 (5 bases). The CDR3 spans 16 residues. Germline assignment: CDR1 MDHEN and CDR2 SYDVKM. V was shortened by 5 bases and J by 6 bases, with 19 bases between the two germline ends. In DNA form, the CDR3 reads TGTGCCAGCAGTCCGGAGTGGGGGGTTGGTCATGAAAAACTGTTTTTT. Translated, it gives CASSPEWGVGHEKLFF.

The chain recombines TRBV18 with TRBJ2-2; TRBD1 matches at 9 bases. This CDR3 region has 14 residues. The germline gives CDR1 KGHSH, CDR2 LQKENI. The V gene end was trimmed by 5 bases and the J gene end by 7 bases; junction bases not matched to a gene: 5. CDR3 in DNA: TGTGCCAGCTCAGCCGGGACAGGGATCGGGGAGCTGTTTTTT. Translation: CASSAGTGIGELFF.

This chain uses TRBV30 with TRBJ2-7, with 10 bases fitting TRBD2. J lost 5 bases, V lost 0 bases, and 4 bases had no gene match. CDR1 is GTSNPN, CDR2 SVGIG, per germline (reference sequence). This CDR3 region has 14 residues. The CDR3 nucleotides read TGTGCCTGGAGTGTCCCGGGACTAGCGAACGAGCAGTACTTC. Its protein is CAWSVPGLANEQYF.

The chain employs TRBV27 and TRBJ1-1; 10 positions agree with TRBD1. J gave up 6 bases and V 6 bases, and 10 bases lay outside the gene matches. This CDR3 spans 15 amino acids. CDR1 is MNHEY and CDR2 is SMNVEV in the germline V gene (reference sequence). CDR3 region: CASSPLGQGWAEAFF. CDR3 coding DNA: TGTGCCAGCAGCCCCCTGGGACAGGGGTGGGCTGAAGCTTTCTTT.

The V and J genes are TRBV5-1 and TRBJ2-3; D remains ambiguous. There are 13 residues in the CDR3. With 5 bases removed from V and 4 bases from J, the gap between germline ends came to 11 bases. CDR1 and CDR2 from the germline V gene are SGHRS and YFSETQ. DNA of the CDR3: TGCGCCAGCAGTCAGGCGATGGCAGATACGCAGTATTTT. Residues: CASSQAMADTQYF.

This clone has more than one count but fewer than ten. The genes are TRBV5-1 and TRBJ2-1; D unresolved. Per germline, CDR1 SGHRS and CDR2 YFSETQ. V lost 8 bases and J 5 bases, leaving 17 bases between the germline ends. The CDR3 covers 14 residues. CDR3 bases: TGCGCCAGAAAGCTCCGTTACCGGGACAATGAGCAGTTCTTC. Amino acids: CARKLRYRDNEQFF.

The chain combines TRBV16 with TRBJ1-4; D remains ambiguous. The V end lost 0 bases, the J end lost 8 bases, and 13 bases lay between the germline ends. The CDR3 extends over 15 amino acids. The germline V gene encodes CDR1 KGHSY and CDR2 FQNENV. CDR3 residues: CASSQSPGTSEKLFF. DNA for the CDR3: TGTGCCAGCAGCCAATCCCCAGGAACAAGCGAAAAACTGTTTTTT.

The rearrangement links TRBV5-6 to TRBJ2-5; D may be TRBD2 (6 bases). This CDR3 region has 13 residues. In germline, CDR1 is SGHDT, CDR2 YYEEEE. Trimming cost V 3 bases and J 7 bases, with 13 bases left between them. The CDR3 coding sequence is TGTGCCAGCAGCTGGGGGGAAGGCAGGACCCAGTACTTC. Translating gives CASSWGEGRTQYF.